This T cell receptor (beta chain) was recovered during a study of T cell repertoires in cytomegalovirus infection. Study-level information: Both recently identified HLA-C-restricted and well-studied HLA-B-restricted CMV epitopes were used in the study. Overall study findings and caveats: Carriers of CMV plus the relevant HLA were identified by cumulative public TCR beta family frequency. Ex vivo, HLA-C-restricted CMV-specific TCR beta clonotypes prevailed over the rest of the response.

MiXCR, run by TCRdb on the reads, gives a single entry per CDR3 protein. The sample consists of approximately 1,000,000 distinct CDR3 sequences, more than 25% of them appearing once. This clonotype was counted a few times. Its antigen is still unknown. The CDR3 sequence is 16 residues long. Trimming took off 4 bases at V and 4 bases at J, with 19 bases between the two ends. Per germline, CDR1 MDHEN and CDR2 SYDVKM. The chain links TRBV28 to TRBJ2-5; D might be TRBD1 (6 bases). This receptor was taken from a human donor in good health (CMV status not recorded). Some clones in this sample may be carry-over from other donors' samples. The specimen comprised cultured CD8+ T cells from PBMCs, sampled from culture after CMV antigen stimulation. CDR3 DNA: TGTGCCAGCAGTTACATAGTACAGGGTTCAAGAGAGACCCAGTACTTC. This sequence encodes CASSYIVQGSRETQYF.